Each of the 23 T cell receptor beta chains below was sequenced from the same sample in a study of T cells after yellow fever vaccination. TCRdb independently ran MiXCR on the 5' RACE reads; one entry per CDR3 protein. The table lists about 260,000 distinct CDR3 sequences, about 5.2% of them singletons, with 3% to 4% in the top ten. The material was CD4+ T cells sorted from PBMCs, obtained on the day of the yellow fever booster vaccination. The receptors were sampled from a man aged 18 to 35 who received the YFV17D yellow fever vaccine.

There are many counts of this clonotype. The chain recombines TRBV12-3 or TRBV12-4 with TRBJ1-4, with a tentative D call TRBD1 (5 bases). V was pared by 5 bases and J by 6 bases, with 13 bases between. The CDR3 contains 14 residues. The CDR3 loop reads CASSLQGLYEKLFF. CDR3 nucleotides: TGTGCCAGCAGTCTTCAGGGTCTATATGAAAAACTGTTTTTT.

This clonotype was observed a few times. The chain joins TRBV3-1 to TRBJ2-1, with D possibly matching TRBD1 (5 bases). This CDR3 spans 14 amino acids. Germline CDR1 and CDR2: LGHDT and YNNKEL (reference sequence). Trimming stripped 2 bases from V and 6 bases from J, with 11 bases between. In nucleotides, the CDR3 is TGTGCCAGCAGCCAATCAGACAGAAGCAATGAGCAGTTCTTC. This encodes CASSQSDRSNEQFF.

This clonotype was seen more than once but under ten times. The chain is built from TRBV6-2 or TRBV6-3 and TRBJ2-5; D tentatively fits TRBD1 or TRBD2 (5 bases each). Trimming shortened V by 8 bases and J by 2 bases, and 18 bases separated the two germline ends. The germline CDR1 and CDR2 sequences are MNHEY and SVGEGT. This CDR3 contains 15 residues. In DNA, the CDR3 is TGTGCCAGCGGTAAAGGGGAAGCGGTTCAAGAGACCCAGTACTTC. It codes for CASGKGEAVQETQYF.

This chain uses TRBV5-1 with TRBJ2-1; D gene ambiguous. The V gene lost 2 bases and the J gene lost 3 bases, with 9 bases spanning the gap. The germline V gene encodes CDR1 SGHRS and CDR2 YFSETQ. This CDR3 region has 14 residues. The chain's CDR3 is CASSFGELYNEQFF. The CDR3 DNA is TGCGCCAGCAGCTTCGGAGAGCTCTACAATGAGCAGTTCTTC. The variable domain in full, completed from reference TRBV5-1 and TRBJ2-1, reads KAGVTQTPRYLIKTRGQQVTLSCSPISGHRSVSWYQQTPGQGLQFLFEYFSETQRNKGNFPGRFSGRQFSNSRSEMNVSTLELGDSALYLCASSFGELYNEQFFGPGTRLTVL.

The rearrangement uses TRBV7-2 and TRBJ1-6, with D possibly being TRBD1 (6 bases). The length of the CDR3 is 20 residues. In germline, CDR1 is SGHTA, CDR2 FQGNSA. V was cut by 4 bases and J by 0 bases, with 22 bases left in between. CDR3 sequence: CASSWGPAGSLSSYNSPLHF. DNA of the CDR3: TGTGCCAGCAGCTGGGGGCCAGCGGGCAGCCTGAGCTCCTATAATTCACCCCTCCACTTT.

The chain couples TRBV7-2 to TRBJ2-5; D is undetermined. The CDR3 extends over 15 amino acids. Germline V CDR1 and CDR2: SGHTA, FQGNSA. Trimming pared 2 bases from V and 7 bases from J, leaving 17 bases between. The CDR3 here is CASSLLSLLQWTQYF. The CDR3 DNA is TGTGCCAGCAGCTTACTCAGTCTGCTGCAGTGGACCCAGTACTTC.

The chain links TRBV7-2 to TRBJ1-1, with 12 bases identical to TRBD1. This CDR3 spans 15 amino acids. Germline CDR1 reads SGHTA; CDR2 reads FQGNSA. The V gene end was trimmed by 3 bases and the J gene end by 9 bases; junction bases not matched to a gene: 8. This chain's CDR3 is CASSLEAGTGGKAFF. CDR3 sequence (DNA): TGTGCCAGCAGCTTGGAGGCCGGGACAGGGGGCAAAGCTTTCTTT.

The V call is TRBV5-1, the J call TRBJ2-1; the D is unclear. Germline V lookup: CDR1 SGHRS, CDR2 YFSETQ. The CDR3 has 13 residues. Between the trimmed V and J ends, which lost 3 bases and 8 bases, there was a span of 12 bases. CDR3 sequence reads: CASSSSYLDEQFF. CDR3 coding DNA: TGCGCCAGCAGCTCATCATATTTGGATGAGCAGTTCTTC.

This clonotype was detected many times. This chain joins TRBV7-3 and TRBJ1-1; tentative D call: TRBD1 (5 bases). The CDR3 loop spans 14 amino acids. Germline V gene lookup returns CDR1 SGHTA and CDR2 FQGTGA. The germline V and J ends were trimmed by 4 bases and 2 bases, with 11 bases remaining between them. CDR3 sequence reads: CASSSGGANTEAFF. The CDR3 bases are TGTGCCAGCAGCTCCGGTGGGGCTAACACTGAAGCTTTCTTT.

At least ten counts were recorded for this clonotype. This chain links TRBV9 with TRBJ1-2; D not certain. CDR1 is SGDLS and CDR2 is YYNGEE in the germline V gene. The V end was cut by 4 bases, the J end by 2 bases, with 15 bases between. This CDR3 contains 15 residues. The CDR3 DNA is TGTGCCAGCAGCCCCCAGGAGGGCAGGAACTATGGCTACACCTTC. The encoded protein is CASSPQEGRNYGYTF.

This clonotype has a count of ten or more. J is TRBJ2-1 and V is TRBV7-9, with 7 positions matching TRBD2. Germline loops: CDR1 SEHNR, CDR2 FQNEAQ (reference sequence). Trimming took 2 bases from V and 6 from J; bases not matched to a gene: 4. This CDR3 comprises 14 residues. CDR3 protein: CASSLSGTTNEQFF. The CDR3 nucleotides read TGTGCCAGCAGCTTATCCGGGACTACCAATGAGCAGTTCTTC.

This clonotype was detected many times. The CDR3 loop reads CASSLAGAPDTQYF. As DNA, the CDR3 is TGTGCCAGCAGCTTAGCGGGGGCGCCAGATACGCAGTATTTT. This chain uses TRBV5-6 with TRBJ2-3; 8 positions match TRBD2. This CDR3 is 14 amino acids long. Germline V gives CDR1 SGHDT, CDR2 YYEEEE. The V and J ends lost 2 bases and 4 bases, in that order; junction bases with no gene match: 3.

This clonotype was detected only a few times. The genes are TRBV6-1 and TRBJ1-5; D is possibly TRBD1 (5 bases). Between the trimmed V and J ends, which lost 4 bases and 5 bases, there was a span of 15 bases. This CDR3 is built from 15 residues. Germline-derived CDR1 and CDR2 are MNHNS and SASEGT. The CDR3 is CASSGSGGVDQPQHF. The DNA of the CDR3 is TGTGCCAGCAGTGGGAGTGGGGGGGTGGATCAGCCCCAGCATTTT.

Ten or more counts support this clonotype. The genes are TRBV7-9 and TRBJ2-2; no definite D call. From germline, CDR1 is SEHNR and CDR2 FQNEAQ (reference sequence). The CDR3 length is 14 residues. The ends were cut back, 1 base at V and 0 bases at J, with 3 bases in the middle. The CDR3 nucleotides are TGTGCCAGCAGCTTAGTAGCGAACACCGGGGAGCTGTTTTTT. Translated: CASSLVANTGELFF.

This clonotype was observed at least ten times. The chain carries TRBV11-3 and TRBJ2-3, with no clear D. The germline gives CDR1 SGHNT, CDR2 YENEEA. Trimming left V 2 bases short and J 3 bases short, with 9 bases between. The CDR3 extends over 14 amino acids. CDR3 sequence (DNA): TGTGCCAGCAGCTTATCTCGGAAGACAGATACGCAGTATTTT. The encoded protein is CASSLSRKTDTQYF.

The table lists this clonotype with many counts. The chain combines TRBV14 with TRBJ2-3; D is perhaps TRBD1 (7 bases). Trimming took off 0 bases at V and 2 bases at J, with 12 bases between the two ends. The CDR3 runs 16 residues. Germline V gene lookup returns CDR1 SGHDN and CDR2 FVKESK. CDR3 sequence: CASSQERGQPTDTQYF. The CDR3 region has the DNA TGTGCCAGCAGCCAAGAGCGGGGACAGCCCACAGATACGCAGTATTTT.

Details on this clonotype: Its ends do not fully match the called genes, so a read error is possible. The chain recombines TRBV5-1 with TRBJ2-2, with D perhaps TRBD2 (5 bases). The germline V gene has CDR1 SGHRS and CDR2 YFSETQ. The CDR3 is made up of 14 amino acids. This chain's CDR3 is CASSLVPDTGELIF. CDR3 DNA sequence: TGCGCCAGCAGCTTGGTCCCAGACACCGGGGAGCTGATTTTT.

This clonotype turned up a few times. This CDR3 reads CASSLAKGAGTEAFF. The CDR3 DNA reads as TGTGCCAGCAGCTTGGCTAAGGGGGCCGGCACTGAAGCTTTCTTT. The rearrangement links TRBV5-4 to TRBJ1-1; 7 bases line up with TRBD1. Germline CDR1 and CDR2: SGHNT and YYREEE (reference sequence). The CDR3 loop spans 15 amino acids. J gave up 4 bases and V 0 bases, and 6 bases lay outside the gene matches.

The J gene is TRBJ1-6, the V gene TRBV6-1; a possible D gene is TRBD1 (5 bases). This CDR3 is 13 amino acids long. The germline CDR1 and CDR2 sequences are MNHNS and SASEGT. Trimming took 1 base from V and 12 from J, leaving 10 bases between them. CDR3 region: CASSEGLGRPLHF. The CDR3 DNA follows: TGTGCCAGCAGTGAAGGGCTGGGGCGACCCCTCCACTTT.

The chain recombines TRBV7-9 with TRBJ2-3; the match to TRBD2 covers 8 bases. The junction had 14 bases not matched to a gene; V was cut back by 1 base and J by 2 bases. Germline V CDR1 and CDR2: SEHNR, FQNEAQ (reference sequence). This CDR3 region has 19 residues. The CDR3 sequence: CASSLGGAGGPLPTDTQYF. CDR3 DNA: TGTGCCAGCAGCTTAGGTGGCGCGGGGGGCCCCTTACCCACAGATACGCAGTATTTT.

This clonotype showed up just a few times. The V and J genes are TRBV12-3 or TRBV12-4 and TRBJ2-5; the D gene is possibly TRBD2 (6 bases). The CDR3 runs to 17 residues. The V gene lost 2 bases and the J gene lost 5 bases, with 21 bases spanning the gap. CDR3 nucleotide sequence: TGTGCCAGCAGTTTAATCCGGGGGTCGACCACCGGGGAGACCCAGTACTTC. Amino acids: CASSLIRGSTTGETQYF.

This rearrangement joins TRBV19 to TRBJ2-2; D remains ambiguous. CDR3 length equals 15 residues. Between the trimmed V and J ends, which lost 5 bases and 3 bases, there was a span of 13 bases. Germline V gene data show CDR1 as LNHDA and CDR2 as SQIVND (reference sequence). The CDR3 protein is CASSARSVDTGELFF. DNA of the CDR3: TGTGCCAGTAGTGCGCGGTCGGTCGACACCGGGGAGCTGTTTTTT. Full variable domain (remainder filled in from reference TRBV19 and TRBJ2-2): DGGITQSPKYLFRKEGQNVTLSCEQNLNHDAMYWYRQDPGQGLRLIYYSQIVNDFQKGDIAEGYSVSREKKESFPLTVTSAQKNPTAFYLCASSARSVDTGELFFGEGSRLTVL.

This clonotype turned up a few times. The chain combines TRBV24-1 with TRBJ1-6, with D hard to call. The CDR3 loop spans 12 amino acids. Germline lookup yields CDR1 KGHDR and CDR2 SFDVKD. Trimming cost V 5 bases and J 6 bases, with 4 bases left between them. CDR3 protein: CATSGLNSPLHF. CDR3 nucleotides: TGTGCCACCAGTGGTCTTAATTCACCCCTCCACTTT.